This T cell receptor (beta chain) was sequenced for a study of T cell clones after liver transplantation. Overall study: Standard immunosuppression, with no induction, continued until 12-24 months after transplant. General study results and limits: Donor-reactive sequences fell more than third party-reactive ones, suggesting partial deletion.

A word on this clone: Its target is unknown.

Data came from immunoSEQ multiplex PCR; TCRdb stores just in-frame clones and leaves some out. There are some 60,000 clones in the sample; about two thirds occur only once, and 14% to 15% lies in the top ten. The origin of this receptor is a human donor who received a liver transplant. The material was CD4+ T cells from blood, obtained before liver transplant.

The CDR3, as DNA: TGTGCCAGCAGCTCCGTCGGAGGGCGGGGGAACACTGAAGCTTTCTTT. This gives the protein CASSSVGGRGNTEAFF. The gene calls are TRBV5-6 and TRBJ1-1; D remains ambiguous. V was shortened by 3 bases and J by 1 base, with 16 bases between the two germline ends. The CDR3 runs 16 residues. Per germline, CDR1 SGHDT and CDR2 YYEEEE.